This T cell receptor (beta chain) originates from a study of blood T cell repertoires in COVID-19. Study as a whole: T cells, B-cell-depleted T cells, or PBMCs provided the cDNA or gDNA that served as material.

J lost 14 bases, V lost 0 bases, and 17 bases had no gene match. The CDR3 length is 18 residues. Germline V CDR1 and CDR2: LGHNA, YNFKEQ. TCRdb's copy holds only in-frame clones and misses some; the assay was immunoSEQ multiplex PCR. The repertoire includes approximately 66,000 clones, 85% to 90% of them detected once, and just under 8.5% sits in the top ten. The chain joins TRBV4-2 to TRBJ1-6; 9 nucleotides align to TRBD1. Input material: peripheral blood. The receptor comes from a human donor with active COVID-19. The donor label of this sample is uncertain. CDR3 sequence reads: CASSQEWGTGTGTGTLHF. The DNA for the CDR3 is TGTGCCAGCAGCCAAGAATGGGGGACCGGGACAGGGACGGGGACCCTCCACTTT.